What follows are 15 T cell receptor beta chains derived from one specimen sequenced in a study of blood T cell repertoires in COVID-19. The method was immunoSEQ multiplex PCR; TCRdb's version includes in-frame clones alone and lacks a portion of them. The repertoire consists of roughly 73,000 clones, with about 88% occurring once and the leading ten covering roughly 9.6%. Sequenced: peripheral blood. The source of these receptors is a man at least 80 years old with acute or convalescent COVID-19.

The chain employs TRBV4-1 and TRBJ1-2, with D unresolved. CDR3 size: 15 residues. Per the germline V gene, CDR1 is MGHRA and CDR2 is YSYEKL. Trimming cost V 1 base and J 9 bases, with 18 bases left between them. The CDR3 region is CASSQGSGNIRSYTF. CDR3 coding DNA: TGCGCCAGCAGCCAAGGATCGGGGAACATCAGGAGCTACACCTTC.

CDR3: CASSDGGYGYTF. The CDR3 DNA sequence: TGCGCCAGCAGTGACGGAGGGTATGGCTACACCTTC. This chain links TRBV10-1 with TRBJ1-2; unclear D gene. The CDR3 is made up of 12 amino acids. Germline CDR1 reads WNHNN; CDR2 reads SYGVQD (reference sequence). Trimming pared 3 bases from V and 5 bases from J, leaving 7 bases between.

CDR3 loop: CASSDRTGGSNQPQHF. As DNA, the CDR3 is TGTGCCAGCAGCGATCGTACAGGGGGCAGCAATCAGCCCCAGCATTTT. The V call is TRBV2, the J call TRBJ1-5, with TRBD1 matching 9 bases. The J segment lost 1 base and the V segment lost 6 bases, leaving 7 bases of the junction unmatched. The CDR3 runs 16 residues. CDR1 is SNHLY, CDR2 FYNNEI, per germline.

The rearrangement links TRBV2 to TRBJ2-7; a possible D gene is TRBD1 (6 bases). The length of the CDR3 is 14 residues. V gave up 0 bases and J gave up 2 bases, with 8 bases separating them. The germline V gene has CDR1 SNHLY and CDR2 FYNNEI. CDR3 in amino acids: CASSEARGPYEQYF. CDR3 DNA sequence: TGTGCCAGCAGTGAAGCCAGGGGCCCCTACGAGCAGTACTTC.

Only a few counts were recorded for this clone. The rearrangement uses TRBV10-3 and TRBJ2-1; TRBD2 agrees at 8 bases. CDR3 size: 15 residues. Germline assignment: CDR1 ENHRY and CDR2 SYGVKD. The ends lost 1 base at V and 4 bases at J; junction bases unmatched: 3. The CDR3 spells CAISELAGPYNEQFF. The DNA for the CDR3 is TGTGCCATCAGTGAGTTAGCGGGACCATACAATGAGCAGTTCTTC.

DNA of the CDR3: TGTGCCAGCAGCCCGGGCAGGGACTATGGCTACACCTTC. As protein: CASSPGRDYGYTF. The rearrangement links TRBV7-9 to TRBJ1-2, with D maybe TRBD1 (5 bases). From germline, CDR1 is SEHNR and CDR2 FQNEAQ (reference sequence). Deletions cut 5 bases from V and 3 bases from J, with 10 bases between. The CDR3 covers 13 residues.

The rearrangement uses TRBV7-2 and TRBJ1-1; a possible D gene is TRBD1 (5 bases). Per germline, CDR1 SGHTA and CDR2 FQGNSA. V lost 3 bases to trimming and J lost 4 bases, with 12 bases between them. The CDR3 has 14 amino acids. The CDR3 DNA follows: TGTGCCAGCAGCTTCAGGGATATCACCACTGAAGCTTTCTTT. This codes for CASSFRDITTEAFF.

The genes are TRBV9 and TRBJ1-3, with D uncertain. The CDR3 is 15 residues long. Germline V gene sequence: CDR1 SGDLS, CDR2 YYNGEE. V was clipped by 0 bases and J by 0 bases, with 7 bases between them. The CDR3 coding sequence is TGTGCCAGCAGCGTAGAGCTAGTCTCTGGAAACACCATATATTTT. Translation gives CASSVELVSGNTIYF. Full variable domain (rest looked up from reference TRBV9 and TRBJ1-3): DSGVTQTPKHLITATGQRVTLRCSPRSGDLSVYWYQQSLDQGLQFLIQYYNGEERAKGNILERFSAQQFPDLHSELNLSSLELGDSALYFCASSVELVSGNTIYFGEGSWLTVV.

The table lists this clone with a count of one. The chain joins TRBV30 to TRBJ1-2, with 9 bases that match TRBD1. The CDR3 is made up of 14 amino acids. Germline V CDR1 and CDR2: GTSNPN, SVGIG (reference sequence). Trimming cost V 5 bases and J 8 bases; bases outside gene matches: 12. The CDR3 DNA is TGTGCCTGGGACCCGGACAGGGGAACATTAGGCTACACCTTC. It codes for CAWDPDRGTLGYTF.

The chain combines TRBV6-6 with TRBJ1-1; maybe TRBD1 (6 bases). V lost 3 bases, J lost 1 base, and 12 bases lay in between. This CDR3 contains 15 residues. Germline V lookup: CDR1 MNHNY, CDR2 SVGAGI (reference sequence). CDR3 in DNA: TGTGCCAGCAGTTATCTACAGGGTAGGAACACTGAAGCTTTCTTT. This codes for CASSYLQGRNTEAFF.

This clone appeared once. The chain recombines TRBV29-1 with TRBJ2-3; D remains ambiguous. V was cut by 4 bases and J by 5 bases, with 16 bases left in between. Germline CDR1 reads SQVTM; CDR2 reads ANQGSEA. The CDR3 has 14 residues. The CDR3 coding sequence is TGCAGCGTTGTGGCAGCTAATCCAGGAGATACGCAGTATTTT. It yields the protein CSVVAANPGDTQYF.

The rearrangement links TRBV27 to TRBJ2-2, with no clear D. CDR3 length: 14 residues. CDR1 is MNHEY and CDR2 is SMNVEV in the germline V gene (reference sequence). V lost 0 bases to trimming and J lost 1 base, with 3 bases between them. The CDR3 loop is CASSLSQNTGELFF. CDR3 DNA sequence: TGTGCCAGCAGTTTATCACAGAACACCGGGGAGCTGTTTTTT.

The gene calls are TRBV27 and TRBJ1-5, with D perhaps TRBD1 (5 bases). CDR1 and CDR2 from the germline V gene are MNHEY and SMNVEV (reference sequence). This CDR3 spans 15 amino acids. The V gene lost 6 bases and the J gene lost 1 base, with 13 bases spanning the gap. CDR3 sequence (DNA): TGTGCCAGCAGGGCGGGGGGGATGAGCAATCAGCCCCAGCATTTT. It translates to CASRAGGMSNQPQHF.

The chain carries TRBV28 and TRBJ1-6; tentative D call: TRBD1 (6 bases). Germline V CDR1 and CDR2: MDHEN, SYDVKM. With 5 bases removed from V and 8 bases from J, the gap between germline ends came to 10 bases. This CDR3 region has 13 residues. The CDR3 loop reads CASSLDSHSPLHF. The CDR3 bases are TGTGCCAGCAGTCTGGACAGTCATTCACCCCTCCACTTT.

This sequence joins TRBV30 and TRBJ1-1; unclear D gene. Germline CDR1 is GTSNPN and CDR2 is SVGIG (reference sequence). The CDR3 is made up of 13 amino acids. V lost 2 bases and J lost 1, with 8 bases in between. CDR3 DNA sequence: TGTGCCTGGAGTATCCTCCCGAACACTGAAGCTTTCTTT. This gives the protein CAWSILPNTEAFF.